The sequence of this T cell receptor (beta chain) was determined in a study of blood T cell repertoires in COVID-19. Overall study: The analysed material was cDNA or gDNA that came from T cells, B-cell-depleted T cells, or PBMCs.

Germline V lookup: CDR1 LGHNA, CDR2 YNFKEQ. V shed 4 bases and J shed 8 bases, with 12 bases lying between them. The CDR3 extends over 13 amino acids. In the source study's methods: Reference gene primer amplification gave nucleated cell count estimates. Assay: immunoSEQ multiplex PCR; the TCRdb copy retains only in-frame clones and omits some. V and J calls and clone size follow that table, whereas D and trimming were derived from the DNA. This sample has 63,000 or so clones; about 81% occur once, and the top ten carry around 9.2%. This receptor was obtained from a human donor in a cohort sampled during active COVID-19. This chain links TRBV4-2 with TRBJ2-1, with D uncertain. The specimen sequenced was peripheral blood. The CDR3 coding sequence is TGTGCCAGCAGCCCCAACTCCCTTTATGAGCAGTTCTTC. Translating it yields CASSPNSLYEQFF.